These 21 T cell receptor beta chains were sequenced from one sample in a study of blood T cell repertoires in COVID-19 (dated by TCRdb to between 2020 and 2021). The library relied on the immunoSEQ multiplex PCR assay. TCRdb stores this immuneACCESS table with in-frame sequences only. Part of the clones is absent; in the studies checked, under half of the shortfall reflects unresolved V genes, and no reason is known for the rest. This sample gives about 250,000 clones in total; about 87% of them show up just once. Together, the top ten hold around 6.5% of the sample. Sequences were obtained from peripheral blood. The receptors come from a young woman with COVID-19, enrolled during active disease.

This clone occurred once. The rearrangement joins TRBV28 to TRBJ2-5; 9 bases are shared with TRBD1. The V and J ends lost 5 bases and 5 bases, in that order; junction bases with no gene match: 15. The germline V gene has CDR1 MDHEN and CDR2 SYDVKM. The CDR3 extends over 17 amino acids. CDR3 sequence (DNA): TGTGCCAGCAGTGGCCCAATCCGGGACAGGGTCCGGGAGACCCAGTACTTC. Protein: CASSGPIRDRVRETQYF.

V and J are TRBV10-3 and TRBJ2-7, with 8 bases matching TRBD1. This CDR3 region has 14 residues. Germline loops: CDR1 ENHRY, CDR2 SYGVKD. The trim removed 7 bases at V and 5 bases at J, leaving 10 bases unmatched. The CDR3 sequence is CAINQGQGAHEQYF. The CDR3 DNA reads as TGTGCCATCAACCAAGGACAGGGAGCGCACGAGCAGTACTTC.

DNA for the CDR3: TGCAGCGCTCGGACAGGCAATCAGCCCCAGCATTTT. This codes for CSARTGNQPQHF. The chain carries TRBV29-1 and TRBJ1-5; D is perhaps TRBD1 (6 bases). Deletions cut 7 bases from V and 2 bases from J, with 9 bases between. Germline values: CDR1 SQVTM, CDR2 ANQGSEA. The CDR3 runs to 12 residues.

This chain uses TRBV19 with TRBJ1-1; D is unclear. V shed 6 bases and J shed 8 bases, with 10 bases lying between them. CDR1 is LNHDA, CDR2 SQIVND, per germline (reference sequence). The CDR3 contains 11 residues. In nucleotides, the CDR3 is TGTGCCAGTAGGCGGATAGACGAAGCTTTCTTT. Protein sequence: CASRRIDEAFF.

CDR3 bases: TGTGCCAGCAGCTTAGCTTCCCCGGGGACAGGGAGCGGCTACACCTTC. This codes for CASSLASPGTGSGYTF. The genes are TRBV11-1 and TRBJ1-2; 9 nucleotides line up with TRBD1. The CDR3 is made up of 16 amino acids. With V trimmed by 0 bases and J by 8 bases, 10 bases remained unmatched. Germline V gene data show CDR1 as SGHAT and CDR2 as FQDESV (reference sequence).

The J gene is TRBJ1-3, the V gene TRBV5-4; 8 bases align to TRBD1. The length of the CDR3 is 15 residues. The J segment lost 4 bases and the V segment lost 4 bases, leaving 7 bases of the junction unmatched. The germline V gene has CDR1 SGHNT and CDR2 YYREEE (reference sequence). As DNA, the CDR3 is TGTGCCAGCAGCCCTGGGACAGGTAGAGGAAACACCATATATTTT. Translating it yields CASSPGTGRGNTIYF. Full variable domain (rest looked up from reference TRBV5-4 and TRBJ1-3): ETGVTQSPTHLIKTRGQQVTLRCSSQSGHNTVSWYQQALGQGPQFIFQYYREEENGRGNFPPRFSGLQFPNYSSELNVNALELDDSALYLCASSPGTGRGNTIYFGEGSWLTVV.

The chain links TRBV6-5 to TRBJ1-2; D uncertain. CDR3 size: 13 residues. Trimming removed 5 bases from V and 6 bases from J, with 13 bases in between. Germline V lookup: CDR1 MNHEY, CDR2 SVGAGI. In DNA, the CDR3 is TGTGCCAGCAGTAGATTCCGGGAAAATGGCTACACCTTC. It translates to CASSRFRENGYTF.

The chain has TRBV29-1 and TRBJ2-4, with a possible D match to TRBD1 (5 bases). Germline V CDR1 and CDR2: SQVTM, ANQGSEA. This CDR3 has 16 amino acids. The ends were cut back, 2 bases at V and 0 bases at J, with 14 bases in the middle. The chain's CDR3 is CSVENRKAKAKNIQYF. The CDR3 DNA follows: TGCAGCGTTGAAAACAGGAAAGCCAAAGCCAAAAACATTCAGTACTTC.

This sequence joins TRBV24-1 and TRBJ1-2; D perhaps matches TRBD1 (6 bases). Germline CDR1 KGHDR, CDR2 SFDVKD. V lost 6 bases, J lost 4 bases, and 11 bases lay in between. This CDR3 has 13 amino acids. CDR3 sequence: CATSKGVGYGYTF. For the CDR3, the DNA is TGTGCCACCAGTAAGGGGGTCGGCTATGGCTACACCTTC.

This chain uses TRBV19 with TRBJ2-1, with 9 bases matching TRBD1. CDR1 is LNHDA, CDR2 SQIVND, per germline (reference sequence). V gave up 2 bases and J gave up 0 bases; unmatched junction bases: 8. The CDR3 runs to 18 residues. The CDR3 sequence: CASSIPLQGAGSYNEQFF. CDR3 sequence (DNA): TGTGCCAGTAGTATACCCTTACAGGGGGCCGGCTCCTACAATGAGCAGTTCTTC.

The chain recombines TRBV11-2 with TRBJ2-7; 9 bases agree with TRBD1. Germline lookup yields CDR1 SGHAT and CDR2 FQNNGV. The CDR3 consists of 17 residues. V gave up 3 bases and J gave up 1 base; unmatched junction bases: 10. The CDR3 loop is CASSFLDAGTGSYEQYF. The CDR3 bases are TGTGCCAGCAGCTTCCTCGACGCTGGGACAGGGTCCTACGAGCAGTACTTC. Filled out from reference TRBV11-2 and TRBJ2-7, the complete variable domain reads EAGVAQSPRYKIIEKRQSVAFWCNPISGHATLYWYQQILGQGPKLLIQFQNNGVVDDSQLPKDRFSAERLKGVDSTLKIQPAKLEDSAVYLCASSFLDAGTGSYEQYFGPGTRLTVT.

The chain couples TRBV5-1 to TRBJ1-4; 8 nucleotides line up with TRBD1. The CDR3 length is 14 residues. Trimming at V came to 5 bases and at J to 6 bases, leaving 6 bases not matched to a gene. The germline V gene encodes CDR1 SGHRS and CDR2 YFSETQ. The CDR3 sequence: CASSDDRGDEKLFF. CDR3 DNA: TGCGCCAGCAGTGATGACAGGGGCGATGAAAAACTGTTTTTT.

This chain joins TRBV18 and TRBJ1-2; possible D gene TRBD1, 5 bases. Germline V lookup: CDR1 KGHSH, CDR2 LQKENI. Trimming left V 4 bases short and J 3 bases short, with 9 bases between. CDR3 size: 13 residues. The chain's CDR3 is CASSQGGDYGYTF. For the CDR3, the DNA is TGTGCCAGCTCACAAGGAGGGGACTATGGCTACACCTTC.

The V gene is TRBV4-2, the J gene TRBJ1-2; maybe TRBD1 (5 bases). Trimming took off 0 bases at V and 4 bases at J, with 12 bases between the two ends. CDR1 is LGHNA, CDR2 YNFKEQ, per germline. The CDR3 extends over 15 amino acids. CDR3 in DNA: TGTGCCAGCAGCCAAGAGAGGGAGGGGCCCTATGGCTACACCTTC. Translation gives CASSQEREGPYGYTF.

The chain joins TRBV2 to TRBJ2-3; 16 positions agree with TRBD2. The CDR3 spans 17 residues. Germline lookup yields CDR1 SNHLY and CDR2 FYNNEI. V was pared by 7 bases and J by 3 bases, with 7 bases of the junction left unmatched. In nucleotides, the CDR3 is TGTGCCAGCAACCCGGGACTAGCGGGGGGGCTGACAGATACGCAGTATTTT. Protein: CASNPGLAGGLTDTQYF.

The CDR3 region has the DNA TGTGCCAGCAGCAAAGACGAAACTACCAGCTCCTACGAGCAGTACGTC. It yields the protein CASSKDETTSSYEQYV. V and J are TRBV21-1 and TRBJ2-7; the table's D call, TRBD2, has no DNA check behind it. TRBV21-1 is tagged as a pseudogene. This CDR3 contains 16 residues.

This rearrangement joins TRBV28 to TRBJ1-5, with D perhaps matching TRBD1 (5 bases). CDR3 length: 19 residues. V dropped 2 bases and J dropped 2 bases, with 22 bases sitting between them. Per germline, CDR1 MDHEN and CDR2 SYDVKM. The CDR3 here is CASSLRRESRSGGNQPQHF. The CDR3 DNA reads TGTGCCAGCAGTTTAAGAAGGGAGAGCAGGTCGGGGGGCAATCAGCCCCAGCATTTT.

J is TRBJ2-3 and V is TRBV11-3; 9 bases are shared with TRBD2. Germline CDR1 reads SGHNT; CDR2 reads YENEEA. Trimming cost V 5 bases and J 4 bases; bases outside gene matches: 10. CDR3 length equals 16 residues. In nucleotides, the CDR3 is TGTGCCAGCAGCACCGGTTTGGCGGGAGGGCCAGATACGCAGTATTTT. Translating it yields CASSTGLAGGPDTQYF.

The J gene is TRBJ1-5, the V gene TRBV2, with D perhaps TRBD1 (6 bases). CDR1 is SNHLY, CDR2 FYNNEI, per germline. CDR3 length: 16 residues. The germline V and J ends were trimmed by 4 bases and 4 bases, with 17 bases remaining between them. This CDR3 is CASSGTDYQGNQPQHF. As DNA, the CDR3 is TGTGCCAGCAGTGGGACAGATTACCAGGGGAATCAGCCCCAGCATTTT.

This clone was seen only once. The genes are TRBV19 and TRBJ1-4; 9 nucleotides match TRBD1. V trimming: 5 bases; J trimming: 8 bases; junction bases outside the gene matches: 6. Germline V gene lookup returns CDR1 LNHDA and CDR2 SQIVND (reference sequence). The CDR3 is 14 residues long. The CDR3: CASSSGTGFEKLFF. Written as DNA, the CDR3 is TGTGCCAGTAGTTCCGGGACAGGGTTCGAAAAACTGTTTTTT.

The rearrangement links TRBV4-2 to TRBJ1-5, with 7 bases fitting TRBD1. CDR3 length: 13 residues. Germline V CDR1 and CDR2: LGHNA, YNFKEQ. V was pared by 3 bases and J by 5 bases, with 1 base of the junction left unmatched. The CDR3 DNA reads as TGTGCCAGCAGCCAGGACAGGTATCAGCCCCAGCATTTT. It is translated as CASSQDRYQPQHF.